This TCR beta chain was identified in a study of blood T cell repertoires in COVID-19. Profiled with immunoSEQ multiplex PCR; TCRdb holds only in-frame clones, not every one. The sample consists of tens of thousands of clones, 87% of them appearing once. Trimming took 4 bases from V and 4 from J; bases not matched to a gene: 3. Looked up from germline, CDR1 is KGHSH and CDR2 is LQKENI. The CDR3 spans 13 residues. This clonotype was obtained from a human donor in a cohort sampled during active COVID-19. Sample: peripheral blood. This chain joins TRBV18 and TRBJ2-5; 7 bases are a match to TRBD1. CDR3: CASSRQGVETQYF. The CDR3 DNA follows: TGTGCCAGCTCACGACAGGGTGTAGAGACCCAGTACTTC.